The 9 T cell receptor beta chains in this list originate from one sample, sequenced in a study of blood T cell repertoires in COVID-19. The assay was immunoSEQ multiplex PCR, and TCRdb's table has in-frame clones only and misses some. The sample includes a few hundred thousand clones, around 87% of them seen just once. The sequenced sample was peripheral blood. Receptors were obtained from a man aged 55 to 70 with acute or convalescent COVID-19.

The chain joins TRBV5-1 to TRBJ1-2; 8 bases match TRBD1. Germline V gene sequence: CDR1 SGHRS, CDR2 YFSETQ. V lost 1 base to trimming and J lost 7 bases; unmatched junction nucleotides: 9. The CDR3 loop spans 15 amino acids. CDR3 sequence: CASSLNLQGAGGYTF. The DNA of the CDR3 is TGCGCCAGCAGCTTGAACCTCCAGGGGGCTGGTGGCTACACCTTC.

The chain carries TRBV4-3 and TRBJ2-5; a possible D gene is TRBD2 (5 bases). The CDR3 extends over 14 amino acids. Germline lookup yields CDR1 LGHNA and CDR2 YSLEER. The V end was cut by 4 bases, the J end by 1 base, with 10 bases between. CDR3 in DNA: TGCGCCAGCAGCCCGGCGAGCGGCCAAGAGACCCAGTACTTC. Translation gives CASSPASGQETQYF.

CDR3 sequence: CASRLGREAEAFF. In DNA, the CDR3 is TGTGCCAGCAGGCTGGGCCGGGAGGCTGAAGCTTTCTTT. V and J are TRBV28 and TRBJ1-1; no clear D. Deletions cut 6 bases from V and 6 bases from J, with 14 bases between. CDR3 length: 13 amino acids. Germline loops: CDR1 MDHEN, CDR2 SYDVKM.

The V call is TRBV19, the J call TRBJ1-1; D unresolved. The V gene lost 5 bases and the J gene lost 4 bases, with 11 bases spanning the gap. CDR1 and CDR2 (germline): LNHDA, SQIVND (reference sequence). The CDR3 runs 13 residues. The CDR3 bases are TGTGCCAGTAGTCCTCAGGTTGGCACTGAAGCTTTCTTT. Translation gives CASSPQVGTEAFF.

The CDR3 protein is CASRRGHAEAFF. In DNA, the CDR3 is TGTGCCAGCAGAAGGGGGCACGCTGAAGCTTTCTTT. The V gene is TRBV6-5, the J gene TRBJ1-1; 7 bases are a match to TRBD1. The germline V gene has CDR1 MNHEY and CDR2 SVGAGI. V was clipped by 6 bases and J by 6 bases; unmatched bases: 4. The CDR3 is made up of 12 amino acids.

The chain has TRBV27 and TRBJ2-3; possibly TRBD2 for D (5 bases). V was shortened by 2 bases and J by 2 bases, with 8 bases between the two germline ends. Germline V lookup: CDR1 MNHEY, CDR2 SMNVEV (reference sequence). The CDR3 contains 14 residues. For the CDR3, the DNA is TGTGCCAGCAGTTTACGGCTAGCCACAGATACGCAGTATTTT. It codes for CASSLRLATDTQYF.

The rearrangement links TRBV30 to TRBJ2-5; 13 bases are a match to TRBD2. The J segment lost 5 bases and the V segment lost 1 base, leaving 4 bases of the junction unmatched. Germline CDR1 is GTSNPN and CDR2 is SVGIG (reference sequence). The length of the CDR3 is 15 residues. The DNA of the CDR3 is TGTGCCTGGAGTGCCCAGGGACTAGCGGGGGAGACCCAGTACTTC. Amino acid sequence: CAWSAQGLAGETQYF. The variable domain in full, with the rest retrieved from reference TRBV30 and TRBJ2-5, is SQTIHQWPATLVQPVGSPLSLECTVEGTSNPNLYWYRQAAGRGLQLLFYSVGIGQISSEVPQNLSASRPQDRQFILSSKKLLLSDSGFYLCAWSAQGLAGETQYFGPGTRLLVL.

The chain uses TRBV3-1 (or the pseudogene TRBV3-2) and TRBJ2-3; 14 nucleotides agree with TRBD2. Germline V gives CDR1 LGHDT, CDR2 YNNKEL (reference sequence). V gave up 4 bases and J gave up 8 bases; unmatched junction bases: 14. The CDR3 runs 18 residues. The DNA of the CDR3 is TGTGCCAGCAGCCCCGGGACTAGCGGGGGCCCAGCCTCCACTACGCAGTATTTT. Translating gives CASSPGTSGGPASTTQYF.

V gene TRBV10-3 combines with J gene TRBJ2-1; a weak D match, TRBD2 (7 bases). The CDR3 is 11 residues long. CDR1 and CDR2 (germline): ENHRY, SYGVKD. Deletions cut 11 bases from V and 10 bases from J, with 15 bases between. Here the CDR3 DNA reads TGTGCCGCCGCGGGGGCGGGAGAGCAGTTCTTC. Its translation: CAAAGAGEQFF.